The 13 T cell receptor beta chains in this list originate from one sample, sequenced in a study of T cells in localized non-small cell lung cancer. Data came from immunoSEQ multiplex PCR; TCRdb stores just in-frame clones and leaves some out. The repertoire holds 20,000 to 30,000 clones, 75% to 90% seen once, with around 14% in the top ten. Here the sequenced sample was peripheral blood, taken before any cancer treatment. The receptors stem from a female donor aged 60 or older with stage I lung adenocarcinoma.

The chain carries TRBV6-1 and TRBJ2-7; D might be TRBD2 (6 bases). This CDR3 region has 14 residues. CDR1 is MNHNS, CDR2 SASEGT, per germline. The ends were cut back, 7 bases at V and 4 bases at J, with 17 bases in the middle. The CDR3 region has the DNA TGTGCCAGCACTAAGACCGGGAGTGGGTACGAGCAGTACTTC. Translation gives CASTKTGSGYEQYF.

The chain combines TRBV27 with TRBJ2-1; D perhaps matches TRBD2 (5 bases). Germline V CDR1 and CDR2: MNHEY, SMNVEV (reference sequence). The CDR3 extends over 12 amino acids. V was pared by 9 bases and J by 0 bases, with 6 bases between. The CDR3 region is CASRDSYNEQFF. The CDR3 region has the DNA TGTGCCAGTCGGGACTCCTACAATGAGCAGTTCTTC.

This clone was seen only a few times. The chain is built from TRBV6-5 and TRBJ1-1; D gene unclear. In germline, CDR1 is MNHEY, CDR2 SVGAGI. V dropped 1 base and J dropped 0 bases, with 3 bases sitting between them. This CDR3 contains 13 residues. CDR3 protein: CASSYLMNTEAFF. For the CDR3, the DNA is TGTGCCAGCAGTTACTTGATGAACACTGAAGCTTTCTTT.

The chain links TRBV5-6 to TRBJ1-6; TRBD1 might be the D (5 bases). CDR3 length equals 18 residues. CDR1 and CDR2 from the germline V gene are SGHDT and YYEEEE. Trimming took 4 bases from V and 0 from J, leaving 17 bases between them. DNA for the CDR3: TGTGCCAGCAGCCTCGGGAGGCGGGGCGCCTCCTATAATTCACCCCTCCACTTT. It translates to CASSLGRRGASYNSPLHF.

The chain has TRBV9 and TRBJ2-3, with 10 bases that match TRBD2. The CDR3 consists of 16 residues. The junction had 11 bases not matched to a gene; V was cut back by 4 bases and J by 6 bases. From germline, CDR1 is SGDLS and CDR2 YYNGEE. Here the CDR3 DNA reads TGTGCCAGCAGCCCCCGGCTAGCGGGAGCTCGGGATACGCAGTATTTT. Translation gives CASSPRLAGARDTQYF.

The V gene is TRBV7-9, the J gene TRBJ1-6; tentative D call: TRBD1 (6 bases). Looked up from germline, CDR1 is SEHNR and CDR2 is FQNEAQ (reference sequence). CDR3 length: 15 residues. The V gene lost 2 bases and the J gene lost 9 bases, with 14 bases spanning the gap. CDR3 region: CASSLHVQGSSPLHF. Here the CDR3 DNA reads TGTGCCAGCAGCTTACACGTCCAGGGGAGTTCACCCCTCCACTTT.

The chain couples TRBV20-1 to TRBJ1-2; D is possibly TRBD1 (5 bases). Germline V gene sequence: CDR1 DFQATT, CDR2 SNEGSKA (reference sequence). The V end was cut by 5 bases, the J end by 4 bases, with 8 bases between. The CDR3 is 11 amino acids. CDR3 bases: TGCAGTGCTGACAGCTCCTATGGCTACACCTTC. Translated: CSADSSYGYTF.

This chain connects TRBV30 to TRBJ1-4; no clear D gene. Germline loops: CDR1 GTSNPN, CDR2 SVGIG (reference sequence). The CDR3 spans 14 residues. V lost 1 base, J lost 4 bases, and 10 bases lay in between. CDR3: CAWSGGSINEKLFF. CDR3 in DNA: TGTGCCTGGAGTGGAGGTTCCATTAATGAAAAACTGTTTTTT. The complete variable domain, with remaining parts taken from reference TRBV30 and TRBJ1-4, reads SQTIHQWPATLVQPVGSPLSLECTVEGTSNPNLYWYRQAAGRGLQLLFYSVGIGQISSEVPQNLSASRPQDRQFILSSKKLLLSDSGFYLCAWSGGSINEKLFFGSGTQLSVL.

This clone appeared a few times. The CDR3 region is CAGSGTSVAEQYF. The CDR3 nucleotides read TGTGCCGGCTCGGGGACTAGCGTCGCCGAGCAGTACTTC. V is TRBV6-1 and J is TRBJ2-7, with 10 bases identical to TRBD2. The V and J ends lost 11 bases and 6 bases, in that order; junction bases with no gene match: 10. Germline CDR1 reads MNHNS; CDR2 reads SASEGT. The CDR3 has 13 amino acids.

Only one count was recorded for this clone. The genes are TRBV5-4 and TRBJ1-2; 7 nucleotides match TRBD1. With V trimmed by 4 bases and J by 0 bases, 6 bases remained unmatched. The CDR3 sequence is 15 residues long. In germline, CDR1 is SGHNT, CDR2 YYREEE (reference sequence). The CDR3 region is CASSPPRGTNYGYTF. Here the CDR3 DNA reads TGTGCCAGCAGCCCCCCCAGGGGGACTAACTATGGCTACACCTTC. The variable domain in full, with the rest retrieved from reference TRBV5-4 and TRBJ1-2, is ETGVTQSPTHLIKTRGQQVTLRCSSQSGHNTVSWYQQALGQGPQFIFQYYREEENGRGNFPPRFSGLQFPNYSSELNVNALELDDSALYLCASSPPRGTNYGYTFGSGTRLTVV.

J is TRBJ2-7 and V is TRBV11-3, with 9 bases identical to TRBD2. J was trimmed by 5 bases and V by 5 bases; bases with no gene match: 10. CDR3 size: 15 residues. Germline V CDR1 and CDR2: SGHNT, YENEEA. The CDR3 DNA sequence: TGTGCCAGCAGCCCCAGTAGCGGGAGTTTCGACGAGCAGTACTTC. Protein product: CASSPSSGSFDEQYF.

The chain employs TRBV2 and TRBJ2-1, with D perhaps TRBD1 (5 bases). Trimming shortened V by 6 bases and J by 0 bases, and 18 bases separated the two germline ends. The CDR3 consists of 17 residues. The germline CDR1 and CDR2 sequences are SNHLY and FYNNEI. DNA of the CDR3: TGTGCCAGCAGAGATCTCGGGTGGGGCCGCTCCTACAATGAGCAGTTCTTC. It codes for CASRDLGWGRSYNEQFF.

In DNA, the CDR3 is TGTGCCAGTATGAATCCGGGGGACGGAAACACCATATATTTT. Translating it yields CASMNPGDGNTIYF. The V gene is TRBV19, the J gene TRBJ1-3; maybe TRBD1 (5 bases). The CDR3 has 14 residues. V lost 7 bases to trimming and J lost 4 bases, with 14 bases between them. The germline V gene encodes CDR1 LNHDA and CDR2 SQIVND (reference sequence).